This T cell receptor (beta chain) appears in the sequencing data of a study of CD8+ T cells in alopecia areata. RNA, once extracted, was reverse transcribed into cDNA for use as the sequencing template. Repertoires were generated with immunoSEQ multiplex PCR, while TCRdb's copy carries only in-frame clones and drops some. The table shows 100,000 to 150,000 clones, with 45% to 50% occurring only once. Losses at the gene ends were 3 bases for V and 7 bases for J; bases not matched to a gene: 2. The CDR3 is made up of 12 amino acids. Per germline, CDR1 PRHDT and CDR2 FYEKMQ (reference sequence). Specimen: CD8+ T cells sorted from blood, collected at week 0. V gene TRBV13 combines with J gene TRBJ2-5; TRBD1 matches 7 bases. This clonotype was obtained from a human donor with alopecia areata. CDR3 loop: CASSFPGGTQYF. DNA for the CDR3: TGTGCCAGCAGCTTCCCAGGGGGGACCCAGTACTTC.